Given below is one T cell receptor beta chain in context. Assay: immunoSEQ multiplex PCR; the TCRdb copy retains only in-frame clones and omits some. Of more than 350,000 clones in the sample, approximately 92% were seen once. Germline CDR1 reads SNHLY; CDR2 reads FYNNEI. The V end lost 6 bases, the J end lost 1 base, and 15 bases lay between the germline ends. This CDR3 spans 15 amino acids. This entry belongs to a study of blood T cell repertoires in COVID-19. Whole-study context: Both acute and convalescent COVID-19 samples were obtained from the United States, Italy and Spain. T cells, B-cell-depleted T cells, or PBMCs provided the cDNA or gDNA that served as material.

Residents of 20 to 25 US areas, aged about 18 to 89 years, made up the participants. The material sequenced was PBMCs or T cells enriched from blood (not recorded which). The TCR sequence derives from a man aged 18 to 29 who had recovered from COVID-19. The chain joins TRBV2 to TRBJ1-1; no clear D gene. CDR3 loop: CASRGGDRANTEAFF. Written as DNA, the CDR3 is TGTGCCAGCAGGGGAGGAGACCGAGCGAACACTGAAGCTTTCTTT.